This is a list of T cell receptor beta chains from one sample in a study of blood T cell repertoires in COVID-19. The protocol was immunoSEQ multiplex PCR, while the TCRdb copy is restricted to in-frame clones and leaves out a portion. The sample holds roughly 260,000 clones; about 87% are singletons and the top ten take roughly 2.5%. The sample taken for sequencing was peripheral blood. The receptors were gathered from a woman in her forties or fifties with acute or convalescent COVID-19. CDR3s include the opening cysteine and the closing phenylalanine or tryptophan. Each record gives: CDR3 DNA, CDR3 protein, J gene, D gene, V gene, clone size. A D gene is named only where the DNA matches it firmly. The size field is filled for only some rows; it gives once, few, many or a size class.

TGTGCCAGCTCTGTGGGACAGGGCGGGGAGACCCAGTACTTC CASSVGQGGETQYF TRBJ2-5 TRBD1 TRBV2 .
TGCGCCAGCAGCCGCGACCGGGACTATTCCTACGAGCAGTACTTC CASSRDRDYSYEQYF TRBJ2-7 TRBD2 TRBV4-3 once
TGTGCCAGCAGCGCTAGCGTCGGGACCGGGGAGCTGTTTTTT CASSASVGTGELFF TRBJ2-2 . TRBV13 .
TGTGCCACCAGTGGGGGGCGACTAGCGGGAGTTTACAATGAGCAGTTCTTC CATSGGRLAGVYNEQFF TRBJ2-1 TRBD2 TRBV24-1 .
TGTGCCTGGGTTTCTTCCTGGGCCCATGGCTACACCTTC CAWVSSWAHGYTF TRBJ1-2 . TRBV30 .
TGTGCCAGCAGCCAGTTAGGTCAGGGGGCTAACTATGGCTACACCTTC CASSQLGQGANYGYTF TRBJ1-2 TRBD1 TRBV6-6 .
TGTGCCAGCAGCCAATCCAGGGACACCATCTATGGCTACACCTTC CASSQSRDTIYGYTF TRBJ1-2 . TRBV3-1/TRBV3-2 .
TGTGCCAGCAGCCAAGGGGCCTTCTACTACGAGCAGTACTTC CASSQGAFYYEQYF TRBJ2-7 . TRBV3-1/TRBV3-2 .
TGTGCCAGCAGCTCACTAGCGGGAGCAGGAGATACGCAGTATTTT CASSSLAGAGDTQYF TRBJ2-3 TRBD2 TRBV7-2 .
TGTGCCAGCAGTATCGGGACTCCCTACGAGCAGTACTTC CASSIGTPYEQYF TRBJ2-7 . TRBV12-3/TRBV12-4 .
TGTGCCAGCAGTTTGGGCGGGAGCTCCTACAATGAGCAGTTCTTC CASSLGGSSYNEQFF TRBJ2-1 TRBD2 TRBV28 .
TGTGCCAGCAGCAGATTTAACACTGAAGCTTTCTTT CASSRFNTEAFF TRBJ1-1 . TRBV27 .
TGTGCCAGCAGCACCAGGGGCTACGAGCAGTACTTC CASSTRGYEQYF TRBJ2-7 . TRBV7-9 few